Listed below are T cell receptor beta chains from one sample, sequenced in a study of early T cells in non-severe SARS-CoV-2 infection. MiXCR was run by TCRdb on the 5' RACE reads, yielding one entry per CDR3 protein. This repertoire shows tens of thousands of distinct CDR3 sequences, 12% found once; its top ten account for about 5%. Sequencing was carried out using whole blood. The receptors come from an adult who was a healthcare worker with PCR-confirmed SARS-CoV-2 infection or an uninfected control (not recorded which). Both conserved end residues are part of each CDR3. A D gene is named only where the DNA matches it firmly. Clone size is not always given. Where it is, it says once, few, many or a class for expanded clones.

few | NA | TRBJ2-1 | TRBV2 | TGTGCCAGCGGGGCTCAGAGCTCCTACAATGAGCAGTTCTTC | CASGAQSSYNEQFF
many | NA | TRBJ1-2 | TRBV19 | TGTGCCAGTAGCCCGCCGGCCAGGCGGAACTATGGCTACACCTTC | CASSPPARRNYGYTF
few | NA | TRBJ2-7 | TRBV6-5 | TGTGCCAGCAGTTTATCAGGGGAGGGCTACGAGCAGTACTTC | CASSLSGEGYEQYF
NA | TRBD1 | TRBJ2-1 | TRBV12-3/TRBV12-4 | TGTGCCAGCAGACCCGCCTTAGGGACAGGGGACGATGAGCAGTTCTTC | CASRPALGTGDDEQFF
many | TRBD1 | TRBJ2-1 | TRBV4-1 | TGCGCCAGCAGCCAGACAGGGCCCGTAGGATTCTACAATGAGCAGTTCTTC | CASSQTGPVGFYNEQFF
few | NA | TRBJ2-2 | TRBV5-1 | TGCGCCAGCAGCTTGGATGGAGCGGGCACCGGGGAGCTGTTTTTT | CASSLDGAGTGELFF
NA | TRBD2 | TRBJ2-3 | TRBV11-2 | TGTGCCAGCAGCTTAGTTGGTAGCGGGAGTGGAGATACGCAGTATTTT | CASSLVGSGSGDTQYF
many | TRBD2 | TRBJ2-3 | TRBV7-8 | TGTGCCAGCAGCCAACATTGGACTAGCCTGGATACGCAGTATTTT | CASSQHWTSLDTQYF
few | TRBD1 | TRBJ2-5 | TRBV29-1 | TGCAGCGTTCGGCCGGGACAGGGTTGGGAGACCCAGTACTTC | CSVRPGQGWETQYF
NA | TRBD2 | TRBJ2-7 | TRBV27 | TGTGCCAGCAGTTCTATAGCGGGGGCCTACGAGCAGTACTTC | CASSSIAGAYEQYF
NA | NA | TRBJ2-7 | TRBV20-1 | TGCAGTGCTAGACCCCGTGGCGGGGACGGGTCCTCCTTCTCCGAGCAGTACTTC | CSARPRGGDGSSFSEQYF
NA | TRBD2 | TRBJ2-1 | TRBV5-1 | TGCGCCAGTTCACCGGGGCTAGCGGGAGGGCTACAGTTCTTC | CASSPGLAGGLQFF
few | TRBD2 | TRBJ2-1 | TRBV5-4 | TGTGCCAGCAACAAACGACTAGCGGGCTCCTACAATGAGCAGTTCTTC | CASNKRLAGSYNEQFF
few | NA | TRBJ2-7 | TRBV9 | TGTGCCAGCAGCTCAACCTGGGACGAGCAGTACTTC | CASSSTWDEQYF